A single sample is the source of the 12 T cell receptor beta chains below, sequenced in a study of CD8+ T cells in alopecia areata. After pooling, cutaneous lymph node cells were sorted with CD4, CD8alpha, NKG2D, NKG2ACE and other markers. The sequencing template was cDNA reverse transcribed from extracted RNA. The data were produced by immunoSEQ multiplex PCR, yet TCRdb's version contains in-frame clones alone and is incomplete. Found here are roughly 260,000 clones, no singletons; the ten largest cover more than 0.95%. Sequences were obtained from CD4+ T cells sorted from a lymph node. The receptors were sampled from a C3H/HeJ mouse with alopecia areata. The strain's MHC haplotype is H2-k.

Details on this clone: All gene names here are mouse names. Read coverage stops 4 residues before the CDR3 terminus; the germline J gene supplies the remainder. This chain uses TRBV13-3 with TRBJ2-7, with 10 positions matching TRBD2. The CDR3 consists of 14 residues. Germline lookup yields CDR1 NNHDY and CDR2 SYVADS. J lost 3 bases, V lost 3 bases, and 3 bases had no gene match. Partial CDR3 DNA: TGTGCCAGCAGTGGGACTGGGGGATTCTAT. Its translation: CASSGTGGFY. The full CDR3 sequence reads CASSGTGGFYEQYF.

As regards this clone: The genes and germline here are from mouse. In the same sample, other DNA sequences code for this CDR3. Partial CDR3 DNA: TGTGCCAGCAGCCCCGGACTGGGGGGCTATGCT. Translating it yields CASSPGLGGYA. The full CDR3 protein reads CASSPGLGGYAEQFF. V and J are TRBV5 and TRBJ2-1; 11 bases fit TRBD2. The CDR3 goes on 4 residues after the read ends, and that part is filled in from the germline J gene. This CDR3 contains 15 residues. The J segment lost 3 bases and the V segment lost 4 bases, leaving 2 bases of the junction unmatched. Germline values: CDR1 LGHNA, CDR2 YNLKQL (reference sequence).

For this clone: The genes and germline here are from mouse. The read finishes 4 residues shy of the CDR3 end, and the germline J gene is used to complete it. This sequence joins TRBV13-2 and TRBJ2-3, with 11 bases matching TRBD2. J lost 2 bases, V lost 2 bases, and 4 bases had no gene match. Germline V gives CDR1 NNHNN, CDR2 SYGAGS (reference sequence). The CDR3 runs 16 residues. CDR3 bases read: TGTGCCAGCGGTGAGCCGGGACTGGGGGCTGCAGAA. Its protein is CASGEPGLGAAE. Given in full, the CDR3 is CASGEPGLGAAETLYF.

Of note for this clone: The genes are named according to mouse. The read terminates 4 residues before the CDR3 end, so the remaining end is supplied by the germline J gene. This specimen includes other DNA sequences encoding the same CDR3. The gene calls are TRBV17 and TRBJ2-1; D might be TRBD1 (6 bases). Trimming shortened V by 3 bases and J by 1 base, and 10 bases separated the two germline ends. The germline gives CDR1 MNHDT, CDR2 YYDKIL. The CDR3 sequence is 15 residues long. The part of the CDR3 DNA that was read is TGTGCTAGCAGTAGCGGGACACCAAACTATGCT. It yields the protein CASSSGTPNYA. In full, the CDR3 is CASSSGTPNYAEQFF.

As concerns this clone: The germline and genes are mouse ones. The CDR3 end is not reached by the read, which stops 4 residues before it; the germline J gene fills it in. This sequence joins TRBV1 and TRBJ1-2; D is perhaps TRBD1 (6 bases). V lost 0 bases to trimming and J lost 0 bases, with 14 bases between them. The CDR3 loop spans 17 amino acids. In germline, CDR1 is NSQYPW, CDR2 LRSPGD (reference sequence). The DNA read from the CDR3 is TGCACCTGCAGTGCAGATCCCGGGACAATTGCAAACTCC. Residues: CTCSADPGTIANS. The entire CDR3 protein reads CTCSADPGTIANSDYTF.

About this clone itself: Gene names follow the mouse nomenclature. The CDR3 is cut off 4 residues early in the read; its end comes from the germline J gene. Other DNA sequences in this specimen translate into the identical CDR3. The rearrangement uses TRBV13-1 and TRBJ2-1; 7 nucleotides align to TRBD2. The V gene's germline CDR1 is NSHNY and CDR2 SYGAGN. V trimming: 3 bases; J trimming: 0 bases; junction bases outside the gene matches: 3. The CDR3 is 15 amino acids. The CDR3 here is CASSGLGGNYAEQFF. The covered CDR3 bases are TGTGCCAGCAGTGGACTGGGAGGTAACTATGCT.

This clone has a handful of counts. Here the gene names and germline are mouse. The sequence runs out 4 residues before the end of the CDR3; the remainder is reconstructed from the germline J gene. The chain links TRBV13-3 to TRBJ1-2; the D gene is possibly TRBD1 (5 bases). Germline-derived CDR1 and CDR2 are NNHDY and SYVADS. CDR3 size: 12 residues. The CDR3 protein is CASSDRVSDYTF. CDR3 bases read: TGTGCCAGCAGTGACAGGGTTTCC.

A remark on this clone: Gene names are mouse gene names. The read gets to within 4 residues of the CDR3 end, and the germline J gene fills in the rest. This specimen includes other DNA sequences encoding the same CDR3. The chain employs TRBV13-2 and TRBJ2-1, with 9 bases that match TRBD1. Germline trimming cut 5 bases from V and 4 bases from J; bases unmatched to any gene: 1. The germline V gene encodes CDR1 NNHNN and CDR2 SYGAGS (reference sequence). The CDR3 is 13 residues long. The chain's CDR3 is CASGDRGYAEQFF. The CDR3 DNA, read in part, is TGTGCCAGCGGGGACAGGGGATATGCT.

As to this clone: Mouse gene names apply. The read terminates 4 residues before the CDR3 end, so the remaining end is supplied by the germline J gene. At the DNA level, this CDR3 is encoded by other sequences in the same sample as well. V is TRBV1 and J is TRBJ2-1, with D possibly being TRBD2 (5 bases). The germline gives CDR1 NSQYPW, CDR2 LRSPGD (reference sequence). The CDR3 runs to 15 residues. V was trimmed by 0 bases and J by 0 bases, leaving 6 bases between them. Partial CDR3 DNA: TGCACCTGCAGTGCAGACTGGGATAACTATGCT. It yields the protein CTCSADWDNYA. The CDR3 in full is CTCSADWDNYAEQFF.

In this sample, this clone turned up many times. Genes and germline come from the mouse. The read finishes 4 residues shy of the CDR3 end, and the germline J gene is used to complete it. The sample contains more than one DNA sequence encoding this CDR3. V gene TRBV1 combines with J gene TRBJ2-7, with TRBD2 identical over 8 bases. CDR1 and CDR2 (germline): NSQYPW, LRSPGD (reference sequence). The CDR3 spans 14 residues. The CDR3 is CTCSAVLGGHEQYF. The covered CDR3 bases are TGCACCTGCAGTGCAGTGCTGGGGGGCCAT.

This clone has ten or more counts. Gene and germline names: mouse. The CDR3 goes on 4 residues after the read ends, and that part is filled in from the germline J gene. This chain uses TRBV17 with TRBJ2-3, with 10 bases matching TRBD2. With V trimmed by 0 bases and J by 1 base, 4 bases remained unmatched. The germline V gene encodes CDR1 MNHDT and CDR2 YYDKIL. The CDR3 is 17 amino acids. Here the CDR3 reads CASSRDWGTGGAETLYF. CDR3 DNA (partial): TGTGCTAGCAGTAGAGATTGGGGGACTGGGGGTGCAGAA.

In its sample, this clone was seen a few times. Genes here carry mouse names. In the same sample, other DNA sequences code for this CDR3. The chain's CDR3 is CTCSGTGANTEVFF. The sequenced part of the CDR3 DNA is TGCACCTGCAGTGGAACAGGAGCAAACACA. This chain connects TRBV1 to TRBJ1-1, with D maybe TRBD1 (5 bases). The observed sequence ends 4 residues before the CDR3 terminus, with the missing tail filled in from the germline J gene. This CDR3 spans 14 amino acids. V dropped 4 bases and J dropped 0 bases, with 9 bases sitting between them. Germline CDR1 is NSQYPW and CDR2 is LRSPGD (reference sequence).